This T cell receptor (beta chain) was profiled in a study of control samples from healthy donors and cancer patients. The CDR3 contains 15 residues. CDR1 is SGHRS, CDR2 YFSETQ, per germline. The J segment lost 6 bases and the V segment lost 0 bases, leaving 9 bases of the junction unmatched. Sequenced by immunoSEQ multiplex PCR; TCRdb stores in-frame clones only, minus some. The repertoire holds about 160,000 clones, with 96% as singletons. This receptor was identified in a woman aged 30 to 39 in good health. The chain employs TRBV5-1 and TRBJ2-7, with 7 nucleotides matching TRBD2. The sample taken for sequencing was blood. The CDR3 sequence: CASSLVRRGRGEQYF. The CDR3 DNA reads as TGCGCCAGCAGCTTGGTGAGGCGGGGGAGAGGCGAGCAGTACTTC.